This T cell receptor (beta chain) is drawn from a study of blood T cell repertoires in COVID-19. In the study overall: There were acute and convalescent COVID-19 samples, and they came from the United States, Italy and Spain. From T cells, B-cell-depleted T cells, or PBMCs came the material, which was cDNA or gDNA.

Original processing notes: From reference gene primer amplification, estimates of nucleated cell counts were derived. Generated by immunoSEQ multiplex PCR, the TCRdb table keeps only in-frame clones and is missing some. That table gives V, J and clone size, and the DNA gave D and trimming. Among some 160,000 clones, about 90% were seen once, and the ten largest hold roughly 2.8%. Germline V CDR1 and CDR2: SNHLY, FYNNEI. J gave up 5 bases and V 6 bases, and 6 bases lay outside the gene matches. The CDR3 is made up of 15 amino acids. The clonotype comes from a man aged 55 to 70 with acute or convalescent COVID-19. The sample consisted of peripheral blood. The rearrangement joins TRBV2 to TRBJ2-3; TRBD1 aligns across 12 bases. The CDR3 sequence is CASRRDRGRVDTQYF. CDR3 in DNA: TGTGCCAGCAGACGGGACAGGGGGCGAGTAGATACGCAGTATTTT.